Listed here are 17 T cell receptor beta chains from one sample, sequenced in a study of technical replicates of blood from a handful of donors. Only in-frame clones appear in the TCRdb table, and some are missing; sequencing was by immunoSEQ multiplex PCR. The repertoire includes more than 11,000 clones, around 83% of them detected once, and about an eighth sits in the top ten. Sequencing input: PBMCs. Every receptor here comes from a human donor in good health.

CDR3 residues: CATSRGGGGPYEQYF. The CDR3 DNA reads TGTGCCACCAGCAGAGGAGGCGGGGGACCCTACGAGCAGTACTTC. V usage is TRBV15 and J usage is TRBJ2-7; 7 nucleotides line up with TRBD2. The CDR3 is made up of 15 amino acids. Germline CDR1 is LNHNV and CDR2 is YYDKDF (reference sequence). V was clipped by 1 base and J by 2 bases; unmatched bases: 5.

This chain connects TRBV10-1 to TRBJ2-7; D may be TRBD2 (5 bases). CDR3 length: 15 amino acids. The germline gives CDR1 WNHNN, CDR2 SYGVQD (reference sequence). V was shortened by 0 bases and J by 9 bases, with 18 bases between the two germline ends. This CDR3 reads CASSESASDGGGQYF. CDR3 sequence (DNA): TGCGCCAGCAGTGAGTCGGCGTCCGACGGAGGAGGGCAGTACTTC.

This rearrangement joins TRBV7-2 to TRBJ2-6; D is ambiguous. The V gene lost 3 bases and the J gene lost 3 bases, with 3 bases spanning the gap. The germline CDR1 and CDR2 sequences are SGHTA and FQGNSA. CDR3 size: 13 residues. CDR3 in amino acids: CASSFYGANVLTF. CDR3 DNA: TGTGCCAGCAGCTTTTATGGGGCCAACGTCCTGACTTTC.

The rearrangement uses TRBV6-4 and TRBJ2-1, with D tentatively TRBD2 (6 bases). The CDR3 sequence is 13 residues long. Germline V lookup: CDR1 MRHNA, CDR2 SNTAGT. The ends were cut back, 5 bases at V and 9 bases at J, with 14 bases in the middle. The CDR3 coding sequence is TGTGCCAGCAGTCCCGTCGGTAGCGGTGAGCAGTTCTTC. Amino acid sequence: CASSPVGSGEQFF.

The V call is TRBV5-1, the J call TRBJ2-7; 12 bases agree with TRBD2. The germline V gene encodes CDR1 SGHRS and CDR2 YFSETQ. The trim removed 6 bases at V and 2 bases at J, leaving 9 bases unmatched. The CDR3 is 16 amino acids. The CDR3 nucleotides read TGCGCCAGCAACCTGGGACTAGCGGGCCTCCCCTACGAGCAGTACTTC. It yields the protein CASNLGLAGLPYEQYF.

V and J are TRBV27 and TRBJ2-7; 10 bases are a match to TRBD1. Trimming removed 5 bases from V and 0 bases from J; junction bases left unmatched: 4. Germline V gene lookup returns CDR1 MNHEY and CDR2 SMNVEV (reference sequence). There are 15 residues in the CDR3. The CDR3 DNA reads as TGTGCCAGCAGTCCGGGGGACAGGGGCTCCTACGAGCAGTACTTC. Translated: CASSPGDRGSYEQYF.

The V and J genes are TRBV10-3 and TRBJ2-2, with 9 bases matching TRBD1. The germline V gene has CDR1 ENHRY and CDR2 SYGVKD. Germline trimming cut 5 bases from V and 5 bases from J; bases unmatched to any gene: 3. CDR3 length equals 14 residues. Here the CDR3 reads CAISRQGGTGELFF. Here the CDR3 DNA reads TGTGCCATCAGTAGACAGGGGGGGACCGGGGAGCTGTTTTTT.

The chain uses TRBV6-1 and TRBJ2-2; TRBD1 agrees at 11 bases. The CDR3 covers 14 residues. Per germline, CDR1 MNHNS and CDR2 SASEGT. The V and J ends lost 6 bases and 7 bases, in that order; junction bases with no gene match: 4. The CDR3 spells CASRGQGANGELFF. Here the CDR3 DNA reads TGTGCCAGCAGAGGACAGGGGGCGAACGGGGAGCTGTTTTTT.

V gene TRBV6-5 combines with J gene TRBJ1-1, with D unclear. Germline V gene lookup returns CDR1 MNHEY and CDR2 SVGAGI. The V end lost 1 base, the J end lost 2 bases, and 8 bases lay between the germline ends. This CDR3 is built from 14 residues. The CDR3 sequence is CASSYLTGNTEAFF. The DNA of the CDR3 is TGTGCCAGCAGTTACTTGACGGGTAACACTGAAGCTTTCTTT.

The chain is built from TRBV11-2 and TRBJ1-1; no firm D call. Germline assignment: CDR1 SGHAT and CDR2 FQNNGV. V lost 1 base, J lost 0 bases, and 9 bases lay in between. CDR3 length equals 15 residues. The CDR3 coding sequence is TGTGCCAGCAGCTTAGGTAACAGTTTGAACACTGAAGCTTTCTTT. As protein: CASSLGNSLNTEAFF.

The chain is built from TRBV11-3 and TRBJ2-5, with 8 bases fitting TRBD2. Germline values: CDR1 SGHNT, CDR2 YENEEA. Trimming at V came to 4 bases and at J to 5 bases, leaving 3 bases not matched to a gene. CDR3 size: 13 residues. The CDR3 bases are TGTGCCAGCAGCTGGACTAGCCTGGAGACCCAGTACTTC. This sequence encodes CASSWTSLETQYF. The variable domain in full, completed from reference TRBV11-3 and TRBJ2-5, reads EAGVVQSPRYKIIEKKQPVAFWCNPISGHNTLYWYLQNLGQGPELLIRYENEEAVDDSQLPKDRFSAERLKGVDSTLKIQPAELGDSAVYLCASSWTSLETQYFGPGTRLLVL.

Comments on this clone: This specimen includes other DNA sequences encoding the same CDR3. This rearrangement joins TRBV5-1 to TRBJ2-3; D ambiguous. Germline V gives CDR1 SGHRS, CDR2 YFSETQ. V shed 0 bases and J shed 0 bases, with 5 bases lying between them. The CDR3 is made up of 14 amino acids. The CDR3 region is CASSLDSSTDTQYF. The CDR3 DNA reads TGCGCCAGCAGCTTGGATTCTAGCACAGATACGCAGTATTTT. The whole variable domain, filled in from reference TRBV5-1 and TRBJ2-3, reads KAGVTQTPRYLIKTRGQQVTLSCSPISGHRSVSWYQQTPGQGLQFLFEYFSETQRNKGNFPGRFSGRQFSNSRSEMNVSTLELGDSALYLCASSLDSSTDTQYFGPGTRLTVL.

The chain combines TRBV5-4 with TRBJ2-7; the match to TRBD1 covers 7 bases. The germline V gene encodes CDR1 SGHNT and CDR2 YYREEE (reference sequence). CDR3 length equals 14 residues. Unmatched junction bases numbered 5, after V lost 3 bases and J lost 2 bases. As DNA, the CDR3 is TGTGCCAGCAGCTCCGGACAGGACCCCTACGAGCAGTACTTC. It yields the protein CASSSGQDPYEQYF.

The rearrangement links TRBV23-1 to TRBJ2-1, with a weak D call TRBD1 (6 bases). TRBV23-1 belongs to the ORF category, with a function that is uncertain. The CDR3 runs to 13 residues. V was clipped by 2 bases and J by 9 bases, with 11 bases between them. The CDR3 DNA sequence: TGCGCCAGCAGTCAAATCAGGGGACCTGAGCAGTTCTTC. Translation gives CASSQIRGPEQFF.

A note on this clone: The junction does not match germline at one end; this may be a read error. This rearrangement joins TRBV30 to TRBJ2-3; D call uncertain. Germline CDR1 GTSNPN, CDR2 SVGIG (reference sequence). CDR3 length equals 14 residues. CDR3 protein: CAWTYRTLGDTQYF. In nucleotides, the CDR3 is TGTGCATGGACGTATAGAACCCTCGGGGATACGCAGTATTTT.

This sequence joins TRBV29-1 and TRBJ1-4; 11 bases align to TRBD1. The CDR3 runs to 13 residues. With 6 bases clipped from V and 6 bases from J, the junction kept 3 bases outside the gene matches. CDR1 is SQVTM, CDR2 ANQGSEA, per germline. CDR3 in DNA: TGCAGCGTGCGGACAGGGGGCGATGAAAAACTGTTTTTT. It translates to CSVRTGGDEKLFF.

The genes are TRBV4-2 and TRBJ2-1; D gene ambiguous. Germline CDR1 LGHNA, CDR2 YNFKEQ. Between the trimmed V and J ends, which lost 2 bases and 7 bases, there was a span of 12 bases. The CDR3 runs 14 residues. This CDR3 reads CASSQTLVVNEQFF. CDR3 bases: TGTGCCAGCAGCCAAACCCTAGTGGTTAATGAGCAGTTCTTC.